This T cell receptor beta chain was sequenced for a study of shared clonotypes between healthy human individuals (dated by TCRdb to 2020 to 2022). General notes on the study: The cohort included three men and a couple of women between 18 and 49 years of age. To estimate repertoire size and how much clonotype sharing occurs between individuals, the study deeply sequenced the blood TCR repertoires of several healthy adults. Libraries were prepared and TCR repertoires were sequenced by different laboratories using diverse techniques, in order to increase sequencing depth and limit assay-specific biases. For each donor, CD4 naive and CD4 memory were each run on three plates, CD8 naive on two plates, and CD8 memory on one plate. Between about 0.8 and 8.9 billion PBMCs per donor were obtained by leukapheresis.

To note about this clone: Its antigen remains unidentified. Qualities for individual bases were not recorded, and no much larger clone is one base off.

Donors were healthy HIV-negative adults with no recently reported acute infections or vaccinations. Every donor was a Caucasian adult living in Nashville, Tennessee, USA. CD4+ T cells were enriched by magnetic negative selection, after which naive cells were positively selected on CD45RA and the negative fraction was taken as the memory subset. After blood collection by leukapheresis, PBMCs were isolated using Ficoll-Histopaque density gradient centrifugation and then cryopreserved in the vapor phase of liquid nitrogen. Purity and quantity of every magnetically sorted T cell population were checked by analytical flow cytometry. Genomic DNA was isolated from each sorted fraction and quantified by UV absorbance on a Nanodrop 2000c. TCR CDR3 regions were amplified from genomic DNA by multiplex PCR using the deep immunoSEQ assay. For each cell subset, the extracted genomic DNA was distributed evenly across all wells of several immunoSEQ 96-well plates, and each plate served as one replicate. For sorted subsets, around 200 ng genomic DNA, equal to tens of thousands of T cell genomes, was loaded into each replicate PCR. The purified libraries were quantified using a Qubit 3.0 fluorometer, sized with a Bioanalyzer 2100, and then quantified again using the KAPA Library Quantification kit. A separate single-read 150-cycle Illumina NextSeq 550 flow cell was used to sequence each immunoSEQ 96-well plate. The paper's data handling went like this. Because only junctional sequences without quality scores were contained in the immunoSEQ output, filtering matching that applied to full-length reads could not be performed. Sequences were annotated with PyIR, a Python wrapper for IgBLAST v1.9, using IMGT germline references to assign V/J genes and CDR3. Reads with weak V/J assignments (E-value above 1e-6), missing CDR3, stop codons, out-of-frame junctions, or ambiguous translated residues were removed. V3J clonotypes were defined by identical inferred V gene, J gene, and CDR3 amino acid sequence. Percentage overlap between repertoires was computed as shared unique clonotypes divided by the size of the smaller repertoire. Three approaches were used to assess repertoire richness: RTK rarefaction, the Chao1 estimator, and Recon v2.1 estimates of unobserved clonotypes. OLGA was used to compute generation probabilities for all TCRbeta clonotypes that the gDNA method yielded from a handful of donors. The clones in this table, taken by TCRdb from immuneACCESS, are in-frame only. Not every clone is retained; where verified, under half of the shortfall comes from an unresolved V gene, and the cause of the rest is unknown. V, J and clone size are those of that table, while D and trimming were read from the DNA. In all, the sample holds around 330,000 clones, and approximately 74% of those were seen once. 10% of the sample is taken by the ten largest.

Study-level results and caveats: Incomplete sequencing was indicated by rarefaction of sorted-subset datasets, despite the large sequencing depth. Compared with non-shared clonotypes, clonotypes shared by all four sorted-subset donors had higher generation probabilities. Sampling was limited to blood, and TCR repertoires in tissue likely differ from TCR repertoires in blood. The small number of donors limited the genetic and exposure-history diversity represented. Based on pairwise subsampling, the degree of clonotype sharing among donors was expected to be affected by sequencing depth. Naive subsets generally had larger estimated clonotype richness than memory subsets did. When a handful of donors were compared, the shared fraction of clonotypes was about 5.4% for naive CD4, around 3.5% for naive CD8, 2% to 2.5% for memory CD4, and 0.4% for memory CD8.

Reading from cysteine to phenylalanine, the CDR3 counts 12 amino acids. The CDR3 DNA has 36 bases and is translated from base 1. The junction carries 8 bases between V and J, which are trimmed by 7 bases and 1 base respectively. The germline V gene specifies SNHLY as CDR1 and FYNNEI as CDR2. The rearranged chain carries TRBV2 and TRBJ2-7, and possibly TRBD2, on 5 matching bases. The sequence was obtained from a man younger than 45 in good health. The material sequenced was memory CD4+ T cells sorted from blood. The cell subset or site label, as the study defines it: CD45RA-negative fraction. The CDR3 region has the sequence CASKDSSYEQYF. The DNA reads TGTGCCAGCAAGGACTCATCCTACGAGCAGTACTTC.